The 21 T cell receptor beta chains given below trace back to one sample, sequenced in a study of blood T cell repertoires in COVID-19. Clones were sequenced by immunoSEQ multiplex PCR, and TCRdb holds only the in-frame ones, with some missing. Of about 49,000 clones in the sample, about four fifths were seen once. The sequenced sample consisted of peripheral blood. These receptors were collected from a woman at least 80 years old with COVID-19, enrolled during active disease.

This chain uses TRBV29-1 with TRBJ1-4; D might be TRBD1 (5 bases). The CDR3 is made up of 15 amino acids. V was pared by 4 bases and J by 8 bases, with 20 bases between. Germline V gene data show CDR1 as SQVTM and CDR2 as ANQGSEA. CDR3 DNA sequence: TGCAGCGTTGCGGGTGTGGAGGGGATCGACGAAAAACTGTTTTTT. Protein product: CSVAGVEGIDEKLFF.

This chain uses TRBV20-1 with TRBJ2-2; 8 nucleotides match TRBD2. V was clipped by 3 bases and J by 5 bases; unmatched bases: 11. Germline assignment: CDR1 DFQATT and CDR2 SNEGSKA (reference sequence). The CDR3 has 16 residues. The DNA for the CDR3 is TGCAGTGCTAGTACGTCGGGAGGGCCATATACCGGGGAGCTGTTTTTT. It encodes CSASTSGGPYTGELFF.

This chain connects TRBV19 to TRBJ1-6; TRBD1 matches 7 bases. This CDR3 has 19 amino acids. CDR1 is LNHDA, CDR2 SQIVND, per germline (reference sequence). Trimming removed 5 bases from V and 0 bases from J; junction bases left unmatched: 13. The CDR3 spells CASSATGTARNSYNSPLHF. DNA for the CDR3: TGTGCCAGTAGTGCAACCGGGACAGCGAGGAACTCCTATAATTCACCCCTCCACTTT.

The chain couples TRBV7-3 to TRBJ1-1; tentatively, D is TRBD1 (5 bases). There are 13 residues in the CDR3. V was cut by 10 bases and J by 1 base, with 13 bases left in between. Germline V gives CDR1 SGHTA, CDR2 FQGTGA. The CDR3 nucleotides read TGTGCCACTGCGGTGGGGCCGAACACTGAAGCTTTCTTT. Translation gives CATAVGPNTEAFF.

The sample holds a few counts of this clone. This chain joins TRBV4-1 and TRBJ2-2; weak D call: TRBD1 (6 bases). Trimming stripped 0 bases from V and 7 bases from J, with 15 bases between. The germline V gene has CDR1 MGHRA and CDR2 YSYEKL. CDR3 length equals 16 residues. CDR3 region: CASSQEFPGASGELFF. The CDR3 bases are TGCGCCAGCAGCCAAGAATTCCCAGGGGCAAGCGGGGAGCTGTTTTTT.

CDR3 in amino acids: CASSTQTGSSYEQYF. In DNA, the CDR3 is TGTGCCAGCAGTACCCAGACAGGGAGCTCCTACGAGCAGTACTTC. The chain combines TRBV6-4 with TRBJ2-7; 7 nucleotides line up with TRBD1. The germline V gene has CDR1 MRHNA and CDR2 SNTAGT. The CDR3 is 15 amino acids. With 5 bases clipped from V and 0 bases from J, the junction kept 7 bases outside the gene matches.

This chain links TRBV19 with TRBJ1-5; 11 bases line up with TRBD1. The junction had 8 bases not matched to a gene; V was cut back by 6 bases and J by 7 bases. Germline V CDR1 and CDR2: LNHDA, SQIVND (reference sequence). CDR3 length: 15 residues. The CDR3 bases are TGTGCCAGTAGGTCGGGGACAGGGGGAAGACAGCCCCAGCATTTT. Protein product: CASRSGTGGRQPQHF.

The V call is TRBV6-4, the J call TRBJ2-7; D perhaps matches TRBD1 (6 bases). Germline assignment: CDR1 MRHNA and CDR2 SNTAGT. The V end lost 9 bases, the J end lost 3 bases, and 9 bases lay between the germline ends. This CDR3 is 11 amino acids long. The CDR3: CASQGNYEQYF. CDR3 DNA: TGTGCCAGTCAGGGGAACTACGAGCAGTACTTC.

The V and J genes are TRBV7-2 and TRBJ2-2, with a tentative D call TRBD2 (5 bases). The CDR3 contains 15 residues. Trimming removed 6 bases at V and 7 bases at J, with 18 bases between. CDR1 is SGHTA, CDR2 FQGNSA, per germline. The CDR3 DNA reads TGTGCCAGCAGGGCGGTCGTGGGAGTGGGCGGGGAGCTGTTTTTT. Its translation: CASRAVVGVGGELFF.

This clone is a singleton in its sample. V and J are TRBV6-5 and TRBJ1-1; weak D call: TRBD1 (6 bases). V gave up 5 bases and J gave up 4 bases, with 17 bases separating them. Germline assignment: CDR1 MNHEY and CDR2 SVGAGI. The CDR3 covers 15 residues. The CDR3 DNA reads as TGTGCCAGCAGTACCCAAATGGGGGCGATCACTGAAGCTTTCTTT. Residues: CASSTQMGAITEAFF.

The chain joins TRBV5-6 to TRBJ2-7, with TRBD1 matching over 9 bases. The CDR3 contains 14 residues. Germline CDR1 and CDR2: SGHDT and YYEEEE. The V and J ends lost 4 bases and 3 bases, in that order; junction bases with no gene match: 5. DNA of the CDR3: TGTGCCAGCAGCGGGAAGGGACAGGGCTACGAGCAGTACTTC. Translated: CASSGKGQGYEQYF.

This sequence joins TRBV29-1 and TRBJ1-2; 9 bases fit TRBD1. This CDR3 is 13 amino acids long. The V gene end was trimmed by 5 bases and the J gene end by 3 bases; junction bases not matched to a gene: 4. CDR1 is SQVTM and CDR2 is ANQGSEA in the germline V gene. DNA for the CDR3: TGCAGCGTTCGAGACAGGGGGGACTATGGCTACACCTTC. Its protein is CSVRDRGDYGYTF.

This chain joins TRBV7-9 and TRBJ2-5, with 8 bases that match TRBD2. The germline CDR1 and CDR2 sequences are SEHNR and FQNEAQ (reference sequence). With V trimmed by 5 bases and J by 8 bases, 7 bases remained unmatched. The CDR3 spans 13 residues. CDR3: CASSTSGSGTQYF. CDR3 DNA: TGTGCCAGCAGCACAAGCGGGAGTGGTACCCAGTACTTC.

V gene TRBV3-1 (or the pseudogene TRBV3-2) combines with J gene TRBJ2-1; TRBD2 aligns across 9 bases. The CDR3 loop spans 14 amino acids. CDR1 and CDR2 (germline): LGHDT, YNNKEL (reference sequence). V trimming: 7 bases; J trimming: 10 bases; junction bases outside the gene matches: 11. The DNA of the CDR3 is TGTGCCAGCACCCCGCGACTAGCGGCGACGGAGCAGTTCTTC. Translating gives CASTPRLAATEQFF.

CDR3 residues: CARSLDRTGDGNTIYF. CDR3 nucleotides: TGTGCCAGAAGCTTGGATCGGACAGGGGACGGAAACACCATATATTTT. This chain links TRBV5-3 with TRBJ1-3; TRBD1 matches at 9 bases. TRBV5-3 has ORF status, its function being uncertain. The CDR3 has 16 amino acids. Trimming removed 0 bases from V and 4 bases from J; junction bases left unmatched: 5.

This chain links TRBV6-4 with TRBJ2-3; a weak D match, TRBD1 (6 bases). The CDR3 runs to 17 residues. Germline V gives CDR1 MRHNA, CDR2 SNTAGT. Trimming took 5 bases from V and 4 from J, leaving 22 bases between them. The CDR3 reads CASSPDGQGRIADTQYF. The CDR3 DNA reads as TGTGCCAGCAGTCCCGACGGGCAGGGGCGAATTGCAGATACGCAGTATTTT.

The rearrangement uses TRBV4-1 and TRBJ2-3; D possibly corresponds to TRBD1 (5 bases). The CDR3 runs to 15 residues. Germline assignment: CDR1 MGHRA and CDR2 YSYEKL. The germline V and J ends were trimmed by 1 base and 6 bases, with 14 bases remaining between them. Here the CDR3 reads CASSQGQQGRDTQYF. In DNA form, the CDR3 reads TGCGCCAGCAGCCAAGGGCAGCAGGGTCGTGATACGCAGTATTTT.

CDR3 loop: CASSGFSYQYNEQFF. The CDR3, as DNA: TGTGCCAGCAGTGGGTTCAGTTACCAATACAATGAGCAGTTCTTC. The chain links TRBV2 to TRBJ2-1; D is unclear. Per germline, CDR1 SNHLY and CDR2 FYNNEI. V was shortened by 4 bases and J by 4 bases, with 14 bases between the two germline ends. The CDR3 extends over 15 amino acids.

The J gene is TRBJ2-1, the V gene TRBV5-4; 12 nucleotides agree with TRBD2. The J segment lost 3 bases and the V segment lost 0 bases, leaving 4 bases of the junction unmatched. This CDR3 is built from 17 residues. Germline loops: CDR1 SGHNT, CDR2 YYREEE (reference sequence). DNA of the CDR3: TGTGCCAGCAGCTTGGGGACTAGCGGGACCTTCTACAATGAGCAGTTCTTC. It is translated as CASSLGTSGTFYNEQFF.

J is TRBJ1-5 and V is TRBV15; a possible D gene is TRBD1 (5 bases). Trimming removed 3 bases from V and 6 bases from J, with 18 bases in between. Germline CDR1 and CDR2: LNHNV and YYDKDF (reference sequence). The CDR3 spans 16 residues. CDR3 nucleotide sequence: TGTGCCACCAGCAGGCACGACTCCCTGGGGGGTCAGCCCCAGCATTTT. Translating it yields CATSRHDSLGGQPQHF.

The chain employs TRBV2 and TRBJ2-7; 9 bases are shared with TRBD2. CDR1 and CDR2 (germline): SNHLY, FYNNEI. There are 14 residues in the CDR3. V lost 5 bases and J lost 3; bases outside the gene matches: 5. The DNA of the CDR3 is TGTGCCAGCAGTTCGACTAGCGGAGTCTACGAGCAGTACTTC. Translated, it gives CASSSTSGVYEQYF.